Detailed here is one T cell receptor (beta chain). Which antigen it targets is not known. Base qualities were left out, and no much larger clone turns up one base away. CDR1 SGHTA and CDR2 FQGNSA are derived from the germline V gene. Trimming removed 5 bases from V and 3 bases from J; the gene matches leave 12 bases unexplained. The CDR3 goes from the cysteine to the phenylalanine over 18 residues. Solely the CDR3 DNA is kept, with 54 bases framed from the first base. The immunoSEQ multiplex PCR assay was used to generate TCR libraries, with TCR-beta and/or TCR-alpha/delta assays applied to each sample. Amplified TCR libraries were sequenced on the Illumina high-throughput platform. The study's own analysis went as follows. Clustering and dimensionality reduction relied on pairwise TCRdist distances among GMM-specific receptors from T cells that were either sorted ex vivo or expanded in vitro. Each clinical repertoire was assigned a mean NN-distance score, defined as the average TCRdist to the nearest 10% of tetramer-positive reference sequences. To compute GEM TCR motif frequency, the fraction of unique TCRs matching known GEM sequences by V/J usage and CDR3 length was calculated. Linear discriminant analysis with leave-one-out cross-validation, implemented in scikit-learn, was used to classify active tuberculosis. Drawn from immuneACCESS, this table holds only the in-frame rearrangements with V and J called that TCRdb kept. Clones are partly lost; checked studies trace under half to an unresolved V gene and leave the rest unexplained. Clonal size and the V and J genes are those of that table, whereas D and trimming came from the DNA. The sample profile shows tens of thousands of clones; over 90% of them were found once. The ten top clones hold around 7% of the sample.

These data come from a study of T cells in tuberculosis (dated 2018 in TCRdb). Study-level background: In the study, CD1B tetramers and high-throughput TCR immunosequencing were combined to characterize T cells specific for the mycobacterial lipid antigen glucose monomycolate (GMM). In a South African clinical cohort, IGRA-negative adolescents, IGRA-positive adolescents with latent tuberculosis and adults with active tuberculosis were compared, with about eleven people in each group. What the authors observed across the whole study: Smaller NN-distances were partly driven by shorter CDR3-alpha lengths in active tuberculosis patients, and statistical significance was not reached for the TCR-beta difference. With the diverse GMM-specific repertoire as input, a classifier achieved more than 85% accuracy (AUROC 0.7 to 0.9), whereas GEM motif frequencies as input gave 70% accuracy. Compared with IGRA-negative controls, TCR-alpha repertoires from active tuberculosis had smaller mean NN-distances to GMM-specific TCRs, which suggests clonal expansion of these TCRs. Clinical samples were selected based on the availability of cryopreserved specimens, with adults included as active tuberculosis cases and adolescents included as controls.

At study entry, adolescents were screened for latent tuberculosis infection using a tuberculin skin test and the QuantiFERON-TB GOLD In-Tube IGRA. Immunosequencing of unsorted cryopreserved PBMC covered, on average, approximately 100,000 T cells per clinical donor. Eleven high schools in the Worcester region of the Western Cape, South Africa, served as enrollment sites for adolescents aged 12 to 18 years. Approximately 10 adolescents infected with M. tuberculosis and ten uninfected adolescents were chosen and matched for age and sex. Adolescent PBMC were isolated from freshly drawn heparinized blood by density centrifugation and cryopreserved.

The rearranged chain carries TRBV7-2 and TRBJ2-7, with 14 junctional bases fitting TRBD2. Material for sequencing was PBMCs. The TCR was taken from a donor aged 5 to 30 with latent tuberculosis or without tuberculosis infection. DNA sequence: TGTGCCAGCAGCCTCCGGACTAGCGGGGGGCCCATTTACTACGAGCAGTACTTC. This translates into CASSLRTSGGPIYYEQYF.